This passage covers 31 T cell receptor beta chains from one sample sequenced in a study of blood T cell repertoires in COVID-19 (dated by TCRdb to between 2020 and 2021). Receptors were amplified or captured by the immunoSEQ multiplex PCR assay. This is the immuneACCESS table as TCRdb keeps it, with only in-frame sequences that have V and J called. A part of the clones is gone; compared with another copy, unresolved V genes explain less than half, and the rest is unexplained. The sample table contains over 80,000 clones; only one count was recorded for around 87% of them. 20% of the sample rests with the top ten. Sequencing input: peripheral blood. The source of these receptors is a human donor in a cohort sampled during active COVID-19.

The gene calls are TRBV6-5 and TRBJ2-7; weak D call: TRBD2 (5 bases). The V end was cut by 10 bases, the J end by 0 bases, with 13 bases between. The germline V gene has CDR1 MNHEY and CDR2 SVGAGI. The CDR3 contains 13 residues. This CDR3 is CAIRRETSYEQYF. The CDR3 DNA reads as TGTGCCATCCGCCGGGAAACCTCCTACGAGCAGTACTTC.

V is TRBV4-1 and J is TRBJ1-2; 7 bases fit TRBD1. In germline, CDR1 is MGHRA, CDR2 YSYEKL. The CDR3 totals 14 residues. J gave up 4 bases and V 0 bases, and 2 bases lay outside the gene matches. The CDR3 nucleotides read TGCGCCAGCAGCCAAGAAAGGGACAGCTATGGCTACACCTTC. Amino acids: CASSQERDSYGYTF.

The chain is built from TRBV27 and TRBJ2-7; TRBD2 agrees at 10 bases. Looked up from germline, CDR1 is MNHEY and CDR2 is SMNVEV (reference sequence). CDR3 length: 13 amino acids. V dropped 7 bases and J dropped 6; count of bases not matched to a gene: 6. DNA of the CDR3: TGTGCCAGCACCTCTAGCGGGAGAGGCGAGCAGTACTTC. Protein: CASTSSGRGEQYF.

This chain joins TRBV4-1 and TRBJ1-5; D might be TRBD1 (5 bases). V lost 5 bases to trimming and J lost 4 bases, with 18 bases between them. CDR1 is MGHRA, CDR2 YSYEKL, per germline. The CDR3 is 16 amino acids. CDR3 protein: CASSVQAGIRNQPQHF. CDR3 in DNA: TGCGCCAGCAGCGTACAAGCAGGGATCCGTAATCAGCCCCAGCATTTT.

The chain employs TRBV7-2 and TRBJ2-5; 8 bases are a match to TRBD2. J gave up 5 bases and V 4 bases, and 6 bases lay outside the gene matches. Germline V CDR1 and CDR2: SGHTA, FQGNSA. This CDR3 spans 14 amino acids. CDR3 residues: CASSSRTSLETQYF. DNA for the CDR3: TGTGCCAGCAGCTCCAGGACTAGCTTGGAGACCCAGTACTTC.

The CDR3 bases are TGTGCCAGCAGCCACCTACAGCGGGAGGGCCTACACAATGAGCAGTTCTTC. Encoded protein: CASSHLQREGLHNEQFF. The rearrangement joins TRBV14 to TRBJ2-1; TRBD2 matches 10 bases. V trimming: 3 bases; J trimming: 5 bases; junction bases outside the gene matches: 10. The germline V gene encodes CDR1 SGHDN and CDR2 FVKESK. This CDR3 is 17 amino acids long.

This chain joins TRBV28 and TRBJ1-5; TRBD1 matches 9 bases. This CDR3 region has 17 residues. Unmatched junction bases numbered 10, after V lost 5 bases and J lost 2 bases. Looked up from germline, CDR1 is MDHEN and CDR2 is SYDVKM. The CDR3: CASSLPGQGMGNQPQHF. The CDR3 DNA sequence: TGTGCCAGCAGTCTTCCGGGACAGGGAATGGGCAATCAGCCCCAGCATTTT.

The V gene is TRBV7-9, the J gene TRBJ1-2; D may be TRBD1 (5 bases). Germline V lookup: CDR1 SEHNR, CDR2 FQNEAQ (reference sequence). The V end lost 2 bases, the J end lost 1 base, and 14 bases lay between the germline ends. The CDR3 consists of 16 residues. CDR3 loop: CASSLPPRVDNYGYTF. As DNA, the CDR3 is TGTGCCAGCAGCTTACCCCCCAGGGTGGATAACTATGGCTACACCTTC.

The rearrangement links TRBV7-9 to TRBJ2-7; D is undetermined. This CDR3 is 12 amino acids long. Germline CDR1 and CDR2: SEHNR and FQNEAQ (reference sequence). V was shortened by 1 base and J by 7 bases, with 8 bases between the two germline ends. In DNA, the CDR3 is TGTGCCAGCAGCTTAGGTTATAAAGAGCAGTACTTC. Protein: CASSLGYKEQYF. Drawing the rest from reference TRBV7-9 and TRBJ2-7, the complete variable domain is DTGVSQNPRHKITKRGQNVTFRCDPISEHNRLYWYRQTLGQGPEFLTYFQNEAQLEKSRLLSDRFSAERPKGSFSTLEIQRTEQGDSAMYLCASSLGYKEQYFGPGTRLTVT.

This chain joins TRBV27 and TRBJ2-7; TRBD1 matches 10 bases. The CDR3 runs to 15 residues. The germline V gene has CDR1 MNHEY and CDR2 SMNVEV (reference sequence). With V trimmed by 5 bases and J by 7 bases, 11 bases remained unmatched. The DNA for the CDR3 is TGTGCCAGCAGTATGAGGGACAGGGGTGCGTCTGAGCAGTACTTC. This sequence encodes CASSMRDRGASEQYF.

The chain carries TRBV7-9 and TRBJ1-1; perhaps TRBD1 as D (6 bases). There are 15 residues in the CDR3. Germline CDR1 reads SEHNR; CDR2 reads FQNEAQ (reference sequence). V lost 8 bases and J 0 bases, leaving 16 bases between the germline ends. CDR3 sequence: CASLEQGPLNTEAFF. CDR3 DNA sequence: TGTGCCAGCCTGGAACAGGGACCCTTGAACACTGAAGCTTTCTTT.

The rearrangement links TRBV6-5 to TRBJ1-2, with D maybe TRBD1 (5 bases). Germline lookup yields CDR1 MNHEY and CDR2 SVGAGI. The CDR3 length is 15 residues. V lost 6 bases and J lost 3, with 17 bases in between. CDR3 region: CASSRVGGIHYGYTF. The CDR3 nucleotides read TGTGCCAGCAGCAGAGTTGGGGGGATTCACTATGGCTACACCTTC.

The chain combines TRBV6-1 with TRBJ1-1; D not certain. The CDR3 has 13 residues. Trimming cost V 2 bases and J 6 bases, with 10 bases left between them. Germline values: CDR1 MNHNS, CDR2 SASEGT. CDR3 residues: CASSEPGTAEAFF. The CDR3 DNA reads TGTGCCAGCAGTGAACCGGGTACGGCTGAAGCTTTCTTT.

In its sample, this clone was seen a few times. CDR3 sequence reads: CASSFSTGPNTGELFF. As DNA, the CDR3 is TGTGCCAGCAGCTTTAGCACAGGGCCAAACACCGGGGAGCTGTTTTTT. The chain couples TRBV11-3 to TRBJ2-2, with D possibly being TRBD1 (6 bases). V lost 3 bases to trimming and J lost 2 bases, with 13 bases between them. CDR3 length equals 16 residues. The V gene's germline CDR1 is SGHNT and CDR2 YENEEA.

This chain joins TRBV19 and TRBJ2-1; 7 bases match TRBD2. The V gene end was trimmed by 6 bases and the J gene end by 6 bases; junction bases not matched to a gene: 5. Per germline, CDR1 LNHDA and CDR2 SQIVND (reference sequence). This CDR3 spans 13 amino acids. CDR3 sequence (DNA): TGTGCCAGTAGCATACCGGGAGGCAATGAGCAGTTCTTC. This gives the protein CASSIPGGNEQFF.

The V call is TRBV11-3, the J call TRBJ2-3; D is possibly TRBD2 (5 bases). V was shortened by 1 base and J by 6 bases, with 14 bases between the two germline ends. This CDR3 has 15 residues. CDR1 is SGHNT, CDR2 YENEEA, per germline. DNA of the CDR3: TGTGCCAGCAGCTTAGGTAGTCGGGGTGCGGATACGCAGTATTTT. This gives the protein CASSLGSRGADTQYF.

This rearrangement joins TRBV13 to TRBJ2-1; 12 bases are a match to TRBD2. The CDR3 spans 15 residues. Germline trimming cut 0 bases from V and 7 bases from J; bases unmatched to any gene: 1. The germline gives CDR1 PRHDT, CDR2 FYEKMQ (reference sequence). The CDR3 DNA follows: TGTGCCAGCAGCTTAGGGGGACTAGCGGGTAATGAGCAGTTCTTC. Its translation: CASSLGGLAGNEQFF.

Concerning this clone: The junction departs from the called germline gene at one end, perhaps through a read error. The V call is TRBV5-4, the J call TRBJ2-7; 7 nucleotides agree with TRBD1. In germline, CDR1 is SGHNT, CDR2 YYREEE (reference sequence). The CDR3 totals 16 residues. The DNA of the CDR3 is TGTGCCAGCAGTTTACGGACAGGCGACCTCACACAAAAAAGGGACTTC. Protein sequence: CASSLRTGDLTQKRDF. Together with reference TRBV5-4 and TRBJ2-7, the CDR3 gives the full variable domain: ETGVTQSPTHLIKTRGQQVTLRCSSQSGHNTVSWYQQALGQGPQFIFQYYREEENGRGNFPPRFSGLQFPNYSSELNVNALELDDSALYLCASSLRTGDLTQKRDFGPGTRLTVT.

The chain combines TRBV5-6 with TRBJ2-5, with 9 positions matching TRBD1. The germline gives CDR1 SGHDT, CDR2 YYEEEE. The CDR3 has 16 amino acids. V was clipped by 2 bases and J by 7 bases; unmatched bases: 12. In nucleotides, the CDR3 is TGTGCCAGCAGCTTTGTCCGGGACAGGGATATTGGGACCCAGTACTTC. Translated: CASSFVRDRDIGTQYF.

The gene calls are TRBV5-4 and TRBJ1-6; D remains unclear. V was cut by 4 bases and J by 4 bases, with 12 bases left in between. Looked up from germline, CDR1 is SGHNT and CDR2 is YYREEE (reference sequence). The CDR3 is 15 residues long. In DNA form, the CDR3 reads TGTGCCAGCAGCCGGGGATCTTCATATAATTCACCCCTCCACTTT. Residues: CASSRGSSYNSPLHF.

The chain recombines TRBV11-2 with TRBJ1-2; no clear D gene. Germline V gives CDR1 SGHAT, CDR2 FQNNGV. The ends were cut back, 0 bases at V and 4 bases at J, with 12 bases in the middle. The CDR3 extends over 15 amino acids. The CDR3 here is CASSLDPSTGYGYTF. CDR3 sequence (DNA): TGTGCCAGCAGCTTAGATCCGTCGACGGGCTATGGCTACACCTTC.

The chain joins TRBV5-5 to TRBJ1-5, with 7 bases aligning to TRBD1. Germline V gene lookup returns CDR1 SGHKS and CDR2 YYEKEE (reference sequence). The CDR3 contains 14 residues. Trimming cost V 0 bases and J 5 bases; bases outside gene matches: 2. The CDR3 spells CASSLEGAYQPQHF. The CDR3 nucleotides read TGTGCCAGCAGCTTGGAGGGGGCCTATCAGCCCCAGCATTTT.

The V and J genes are TRBV13 and TRBJ2-3, with D tentatively TRBD2 (6 bases). Germline CDR1 and CDR2: PRHDT and FYEKMQ (reference sequence). The CDR3 has 13 residues. V lost 7 bases, J lost 2 bases, and 10 bases lay in between. Here the CDR3 reads CASKEDYTDTQYF. Here the CDR3 DNA reads TGTGCCAGCAAGGAGGACTACACAGATACGCAGTATTTT.

The CDR3 DNA sequence: TGTGCCAGCAGCTTACCCAGCGACCAGGGGTACGAGCAGTACTTC. Its translation: CASSLPSDQGYEQYF. This rearrangement joins TRBV7-6 to TRBJ2-7; weak D call: TRBD1 (6 bases). The germline gives CDR1 SGHVS, CDR2 FNYEAQ. V was trimmed by 2 bases and J by 4 bases, leaving 15 bases between them. The CDR3 loop spans 15 amino acids.

This clone occurred once. The V call is TRBV7-9, the J call TRBJ2-3, with TRBD2 identical over 11 bases. There are 16 residues in the CDR3. V trimming: 6 bases; J trimming: 0 bases; junction bases outside the gene matches: 5. Germline V gene data show CDR1 as SEHNR and CDR2 as FQNEAQ (reference sequence). The CDR3 region has the DNA TGTGCCAGCAGACCCCGACTAGCGGGAAGCACAGATACGCAGTATTTT. Its translation: CASRPRLAGSTDTQYF.

The chain carries TRBV25-1 and TRBJ2-7; TRBD1 agrees at 10 bases. CDR3 length equals 16 residues. Germline loops: CDR1 MGHDK, CDR2 SYGVNS. Germline trimming cut 3 bases from V and 3 bases from J; bases unmatched to any gene: 8. CDR3 sequence (DNA): TGTGCCAGCAGTGATCTCTCCGGGACAGGGGACTACGAGCAGTACTTC. Translation gives CASSDLSGTGDYEQYF.

This chain connects TRBV11-2 to TRBJ2-1; D not resolved. V was clipped by 5 bases and J by 5 bases, with 13 bases between them. This CDR3 contains 14 residues. Germline V lookup: CDR1 SGHAT, CDR2 FQNNGV. The DNA for the CDR3 is TGTGCCAGCAGCACCCTTCAACTTCACAATGAGCAGTTCTTC. Protein product: CASSTLQLHNEQFF.

The chain joins TRBV4-1 to TRBJ1-4; D unresolved. The V gene lost 0 bases and the J gene lost 6 bases, with 14 bases spanning the gap. The CDR3 consists of 16 residues. Per germline, CDR1 MGHRA and CDR2 YSYEKL. The CDR3 protein is CASSQDLGGRDEKLFF. CDR3 in DNA: TGCGCCAGCAGCCAAGATCTTGGAGGGAGAGATGAAAAACTGTTTTTT.

V and J are TRBV28 and TRBJ1-1; 7 bases match TRBD1. The CDR3 contains 16 residues. CDR1 MDHEN and CDR2 SYDVKM come from the germline V gene. With 8 bases clipped from V and 1 base from J, the junction kept 13 bases outside the gene matches. This chain's CDR3 is CASHPEGQPKNTEAFF. The CDR3 DNA reads TGTGCCAGCCATCCCGAGGGACAGCCGAAGAACACTGAAGCTTTCTTT.

The chain is built from TRBV7-8 and TRBJ2-3, with 7 bases identical to TRBD2. The V segment lost 5 bases and the J segment 4 bases; nucleotides outside the gene matches: 3. Germline values: CDR1 SGHVS, CDR2 FQNEAQ. There are 13 residues in the CDR3. CDR3 in amino acids: CASSPGGSDTQYF. For the CDR3, the DNA is TGTGCCAGCAGCCCCGGGGGGTCAGATACGCAGTATTTT.

This clone appeared a few times. The rearrangement links TRBV18 to TRBJ1-5, with D possibly matching TRBD1 (6 bases). Germline values: CDR1 KGHSH, CDR2 LQKENI. This CDR3 comprises 17 residues. Trimming took off 5 bases at V and 4 bases at J, with 21 bases between the two ends. The CDR3 reads CASSSPMTGQLNQPQHF. The CDR3 region has the DNA TGTGCCAGCTCATCTCCCATGACCGGACAGTTAAATCAGCCCCAGCATTTT.